The 24 T cell receptor beta chains in this list originate from one sample, sequenced in a study of blood T cell repertoires in COVID-19. TCRdb's copy holds only in-frame clones and misses some; the assay was immunoSEQ multiplex PCR. The profile shows approximately 130,000 clones, 85% to 90% of them singletons. Sequencing input: peripheral blood. Receptors originate from a human donor in a cohort sampled during active COVID-19.

The J gene is TRBJ1-5, the V gene TRBV4-3; unclear D gene. Germline CDR1 is LGHNA and CDR2 is YSLEER. Trimming shortened V by 4 bases and J by 6 bases, and 16 bases separated the two germline ends. CDR3 size: 15 residues. The chain's CDR3 is CASSPQASGGQPQHF. CDR3 DNA: TGCGCCAGCAGCCCCCAGGCCTCCGGTGGTCAGCCCCAGCATTTT.

The chain has TRBV27 and TRBJ1-2, with 8 bases matching TRBD1. Germline CDR1 is MNHEY and CDR2 is SMNVEV (reference sequence). The CDR3 covers 12 residues. Trimming cost V 5 bases and J 8 bases; bases outside gene matches: 4. This CDR3 is CASSMDRAGYTF. The CDR3 DNA sequence: TGTGCCAGCAGTATGGACAGGGCCGGCTACACCTTC.

The chain couples TRBV30 to TRBJ2-3, with TRBD1 identical over 11 bases. The ends lost 4 bases at V and 4 bases at J; junction bases unmatched: 7. CDR1 is GTSNPN and CDR2 is SVGIG in the germline V gene (reference sequence). This CDR3 is built from 15 residues. CDR3 protein: CAWTTGQGVADTQYF. CDR3 in DNA: TGTGCCTGGACCACGGGACAGGGGGTTGCAGATACGCAGTATTTT.

The chain has TRBV5-1 and TRBJ2-2; 10 bases line up with TRBD2. CDR3 length: 15 residues. CDR1 is SGHRS and CDR2 is YFSETQ in the germline V gene. Trimming at V came to 4 bases and at J to 4 bases, leaving 4 bases not matched to a gene. The CDR3 loop is CASSQAGGPTGELFF. DNA for the CDR3: TGCGCCAGCAGCCAAGCGGGGGGGCCCACCGGGGAGCTGTTTTTT.

This chain connects TRBV20-1 to TRBJ1-1; D uncertain. The germline V gene encodes CDR1 DFQATT and CDR2 SNEGSKA (reference sequence). The CDR3 runs 11 residues. The ends were cut back, 6 bases at V and 11 bases at J, with 16 bases in the middle. The CDR3 sequence is CSAQAPEKAFF. The CDR3 nucleotides are TGCAGTGCCCAGGCCCCCGAGAAGGCTTTCTTT.

This sequence joins TRBV5-1 and TRBJ1-1; D not certain. The CDR3 has 13 amino acids. Trimming stripped 2 bases from V and 4 bases from J, with 9 bases between. Germline V gene data show CDR1 as SGHRS and CDR2 as YFSETQ. The CDR3 DNA reads as TGCGCCAGCAGCTTTTCACAGTTCACTGAAGCTTTCTTT. Its protein product is CASSFSQFTEAFF.

The gene calls are TRBV7-3 and TRBJ2-3; tentative D call: TRBD1 (5 bases). V was shortened by 8 bases and J by 4 bases, with 13 bases between the two germline ends. CDR3 length equals 13 residues. The germline CDR1 and CDR2 sequences are SGHTA and FQGTGA. CDR3 bases: TGTGCCAGCGCCTGGGGCAGCTCAGATACGCAGTATTTT. Translating it yields CASAWGSSDTQYF.

This chain joins TRBV29-1 and TRBJ1-1; D not certain. Germline CDR1 reads SQVTM; CDR2 reads ANQGSEA. V was cut by 5 bases and J by 7 bases, with 14 bases left in between. The CDR3 covers 12 residues. CDR3 protein: CSVPIGGVEAFF. The DNA for the CDR3 is TGCAGCGTTCCTATTGGCGGAGTTGAAGCTTTCTTT.

The V call is TRBV5-1, the J call TRBJ2-1, with a weak D call TRBD1 (6 bases). CDR3 length: 13 amino acids. In germline, CDR1 is SGHRS, CDR2 YFSETQ. Trimming left V 4 bases short and J 2 bases short, with 7 bases between. Written as DNA, the CDR3 is TGCGCCAGCAGCAGGGGGACCTACAATGAGCAGTTCTTC. Translation gives CASSRGTYNEQFF.

The rearrangement links TRBV27 to TRBJ1-1; 9 bases fit TRBD1. This CDR3 contains 15 residues. With 3 bases clipped from V and 0 bases from J, the junction kept 2 bases outside the gene matches. The V gene's germline CDR1 is MNHEY and CDR2 SMNVEV (reference sequence). CDR3 residues: CASSFGTGLNTEAFF. In DNA, the CDR3 is TGTGCCAGCAGTTTTGGGACAGGGTTGAACACTGAAGCTTTCTTT.

The rearrangement uses TRBV10-3 and TRBJ2-1; 12 bases match TRBD2. CDR3 length: 14 amino acids. Per germline, CDR1 ENHRY and CDR2 SYGVKD. The junction had 9 bases not matched to a gene; V was cut back by 10 bases and J by 8 bases. CDR3 DNA sequence: TGTGCCACCCGCACTAGCGGGGGGAGGGATGAGCAGTTCTTC. The encoded protein is CATRTSGGRDEQFF.

This rearrangement joins TRBV6-5 to TRBJ1-2; D is undetermined. The CDR3 covers 14 residues. V was clipped by 7 bases and J by 5 bases, with 17 bases between them. Germline CDR1 is MNHEY and CDR2 is SVGAGI. CDR3 DNA sequence: TGTGCCAGCACCCAGGTTGCCCCTCCATATGGCTACACCTTC. Protein: CASTQVAPPYGYTF.

The chain couples TRBV9 to TRBJ1-2, with D possibly TRBD1 on 5 matching bases. The CDR3 is made up of 15 amino acids. Germline V CDR1 and CDR2: SGDLS, YYNGEE. Trimming cost V 0 bases and J 3 bases, with 12 bases left between them. The CDR3 reads CASSVDSRVYYGYTF. CDR3 DNA sequence: TGTGCCAGCAGCGTAGATTCCAGGGTATACTATGGCTACACCTTC.

The chain links TRBV7-9 to TRBJ1-5; 11 positions match TRBD1. The CDR3 sequence is 17 residues long. V shed 2 bases, J shed 4 bases, and the junction held 7 bases outside the gene matches. Germline loops: CDR1 SEHNR, CDR2 FQNEAQ (reference sequence). In DNA, the CDR3 is TGTGCCAGCAGCTTAAGTTCCGGGACAGGGGGTAATCAGCCCCAGCATTTT. This codes for CASSLSSGTGGNQPQHF.

The CDR3 region is CASTSRSNSPLHF. The CDR3 DNA reads as TGTGCCAGCACTTCTAGATCTAATTCACCCCTCCACTTT. The V and J genes are TRBV6-5 and TRBJ1-6, with no clear D. CDR1 is MNHEY, CDR2 SVGAGI, per germline. V was shortened by 7 bases and J by 6 bases, with 10 bases between the two germline ends. The CDR3 loop spans 13 amino acids.

The V gene is TRBV4-3, the J gene TRBJ2-2; 8 bases line up with TRBD1. V was pared by 1 base and J by 6 bases, with 10 bases of the junction left unmatched. The CDR3 is made up of 17 amino acids. CDR1 and CDR2 from the germline V gene are LGHNA and YSLEER. The DNA of the CDR3 is TGCGCCAGCAGCCAAGCCCCGACAGGGGCAATCCCCGGGGAGCTGTTTTTT. Its protein is CASSQAPTGAIPGELFF.

The chain carries TRBV7-6 and TRBJ2-1, with D perhaps TRBD2 (7 bases). The germline gives CDR1 SGHVS, CDR2 FNYEAQ. Trimming stripped 6 bases from V and 6 bases from J, with 12 bases between. The CDR3 is 13 amino acids. The CDR3 DNA is TGTGCCAGCAGTTCAGGGGAGGGCAATGAGCAGTTCTTC. This encodes CASSSGEGNEQFF.

The chain has TRBV4-1 and TRBJ2-7, with 8 nucleotides matching TRBD1. Germline V CDR1 and CDR2: MGHRA, YSYEKL. This CDR3 has 15 amino acids. J was trimmed by 3 bases and V by 0 bases; bases with no gene match: 4. The CDR3, as DNA: TGCGCCAGCAGCCAAGATATGGGGACAGGCTACGAGCAGTACGTC. It specifies CASSQDMGTGYEQYV.

The J gene is TRBJ2-7, the V gene TRBV11-2; maybe TRBD1 (6 bases). The CDR3 sequence is 14 residues long. The germline V gene encodes CDR1 SGHAT and CDR2 FQNNGV. V lost 6 bases and J 2 bases, leaving 14 bases between the germline ends. CDR3 bases: TGTGCCAGCAGACAGGGTCTTGAGCCCTACGAGCAGTACTTC. Encoded protein: CASRQGLEPYEQYF.

This chain links TRBV19 with TRBJ2-5; TRBD2 matches 12 bases. CDR3 length: 14 amino acids. CDR1 and CDR2 from the germline V gene are LNHDA and SQIVND (reference sequence). The V gene end was trimmed by 4 bases and the J gene end by 5 bases; junction bases not matched to a gene: 2. This CDR3 reads CASSNLAGGETQYF. The DNA of the CDR3 is TGTGCCAGTAGTAACCTAGCGGGGGGGGAGACCCAGTACTTC. The variable domain in full, with the rest retrieved from reference TRBV19 and TRBJ2-5, is DGGITQSPKYLFRKEGQNVTLSCEQNLNHDAMYWYRQDPGQGLRLIYYSQIVNDFQKGDIAEGYSVSREKKESFPLTVTSAQKNPTAFYLCASSNLAGGETQYFGPGTRLLVL.

The chain joins TRBV10-3 to TRBJ2-5, with 11 bases that match TRBD2. The CDR3 sequence is 15 residues long. V gave up 6 bases and J gave up 4 bases; unmatched junction bases: 7. Germline V lookup: CDR1 ENHRY, CDR2 SYGVKD. The CDR3 DNA sequence: TGTGCCATCAGAGCTACTAGCGGGGGAGCAGAGACCCAGTACTTC. Its protein product is CAIRATSGGAETQYF.

The chain links TRBV6-5 to TRBJ2-7, with D maybe TRBD1 (5 bases). CDR3 length: 14 residues. Germline assignment: CDR1 MNHEY and CDR2 SVGAGI. Trimming left V 1 base short and J 0 bases short, with 7 bases between. Here the CDR3 DNA reads TGTGCCAGCAGTTACTACAGGTTCTCCTACGAGCAGTACTTC. Encoded protein: CASSYYRFSYEQYF.

The chain couples TRBV7-9 to TRBJ1-5, with a weak D call TRBD1 (6 bases). The CDR3 sequence is 17 residues long. Trimming stripped 0 bases from V and 3 bases from J, with 15 bases between. CDR1 is SEHNR and CDR2 is FQNEAQ in the germline V gene (reference sequence). The CDR3, as DNA: TGTGCCAGCAGCTTAGCCCTGACAGGAGGCAACAATCAGCCCCAGCATTTT. It yields the protein CASSLALTGGNNQPQHF.

The genes are TRBV7-2 and TRBJ2-1; TRBD2 aligns across 9 bases. CDR1 is SGHTA and CDR2 is FQGNSA in the germline V gene. V lost 8 bases and J lost 7; bases outside the gene matches: 9. The CDR3 contains 14 residues. DNA of the CDR3: TGTGCCAGCGATGCGGCGGGGGGGCCTAATGAGCAGTTCTTC. Protein sequence: CASDAAGGPNEQFF. The variable domain in full, with the rest retrieved from reference TRBV7-2 and TRBJ2-1, is GAGVSQSPSNKVTEKGKDVELRCDPISGHTALYWYRQSLGQGLEFLIYFQGNSAPDKSGLPSDRFSAERTGGSVSTLTIQRTQQEDSAVYLCASDAAGGPNEQFFGPGTRLTVL.